This paragraph reports one T cell receptor beta chain. These data originate in a study of technical replicates of blood from a few donors. Using immunoSEQ multiplex PCR, the repertoire was profiled, and TCRdb retains in-frame clones only, with some absent. The data hold 11,000 to 15,000 clones, with approximately 80% observed a single time. The V end lost 6 bases, the J end lost 3 bases, and 6 bases lay between the germline ends. The CDR3 spans 12 residues. CDR1 is MGHDK, CDR2 SYGVNS, per germline. The sequencing sample was made of PBMCs. This TCR was sampled from a human donor in good health. This rearrangement joins TRBV25-1 to TRBJ1-3; D is unclear. DNA for the CDR3: TGTGCCAGCAGCAGTGGTGGAAACACCATATATTTT. Protein product: CASSSGGNTIYF.